The 18 T cell receptor beta chains below were found in one sample sequenced in a study of T cell repertoires in cytomegalovirus infection. MiXCR was run by TCRdb on the reads, yielding one entry per CDR3 protein. The sample has 70,000 to 95,000 distinct CDR3 sequences, approximately 30% seen once. These receptors are not linked to any known antigen. Sequences were derived from CD8+ T cells from cultured PBMCs, sampled from culture after CMV antigen stimulation. The receptors were gathered from a human donor in good health (CMV status not recorded). Some clones in this sample may be carry-over from other donors' samples.

The rearrangement joins TRBV7-9 to TRBJ1-2, with a tentative D call TRBD1 (6 bases). In germline, CDR1 is SEHNR, CDR2 FQNEAQ (reference sequence). V shed 1 base and J shed 4 bases, with 16 bases lying between them. The CDR3 is made up of 16 amino acids. DNA of the CDR3: TGTGCCAGCAGCTTAGGAGGGGGGTACTCCCCCTATGGCTACACCTTC. Translating it yields CASSLGGGYSPYGYTF.

This clonotype showed up just a few times. The rearrangement links TRBV5-4 to TRBJ1-2; 8 positions agree with TRBD1. The CDR3 has 15 residues. After removal of 2 bases from V and 8 bases from J, the junction contained 11 bases not matched to a gene. Germline-derived CDR1 and CDR2 are SGHNT and YYREEE (reference sequence). The CDR3 nucleotides read TGTGCCAGCAGCTTAACCGGACAGGGAAGCATAGGCTACACCTTC. Protein product: CASSLTGQGSIGYTF.

A word on this clonotype: Germline is not matched at one junction end, which may reflect a read error. This rearrangement joins TRBV7-4 to TRBJ1-1; no definite D call. The CDR3 is 15 residues long. Germline V lookup: CDR1 SGHVT, CDR2 SQSDAQ. CDR3: CTSSSRGLPEAEAFF. The CDR3 DNA sequence: TGTACCAGCAGCTCCAGAGGGCTCCCGGAGGCTGAAGCTTTCTTT.

The V call is TRBV18, the J call TRBJ1-1; unclear D gene. There are 16 residues in the CDR3. V lost 3 bases and J 0 bases, leaving 14 bases between the germline ends. The germline gives CDR1 KGHSH, CDR2 LQKENI. CDR3 nucleotides: TGTGCCAGCTCACCTTGGCAGGAGGAAATGAACACTGAAGCTTTCTTT. Translated, it gives CASSPWQEEMNTEAFF.

The chain is built from TRBV7-9 and TRBJ1-2, with 7 bases aligning to TRBD1. Losses at the gene ends were 5 bases for V and 2 bases for J; bases not matched to a gene: 8. CDR1 SEHNR and CDR2 FQNEAQ come from the germline V gene (reference sequence). CDR3 length: 15 amino acids. The CDR3 region is CASSHPGQPNYGYTF. The CDR3 DNA sequence: TGTGCCAGCAGCCACCCGGGACAGCCGAACTATGGCTACACCTTC.

This clonotype was detected only a few times. This rearrangement joins TRBV28 to TRBJ1-1, with D maybe TRBD1 (5 bases). In germline, CDR1 is MDHEN, CDR2 SYDVKM. The CDR3 runs 13 residues. Trimming removed 5 bases from V and 8 bases from J, with 15 bases in between. CDR3 DNA: TGTGCCAGCAGTACTATCGGGGCGTCAGAAGCTTTCTTT. Encoded protein: CASSTIGASEAFF.

This clonotype was seen only a few times. The chain employs TRBV2 and TRBJ1-5, with TRBD1 identical over 7 bases. This CDR3 has 13 amino acids. V was clipped by 6 bases and J by 3 bases; unmatched bases: 2. Germline assignment: CDR1 SNHLY and CDR2 FYNNEI. CDR3 nucleotide sequence: TGTGCCAGCAGACAGGGGTACAATCAGCCCCAGCATTTT. This sequence encodes CASRQGYNQPQHF.

This chain uses TRBV7-9 with TRBJ2-3; D remains ambiguous. The CDR3 spans 13 residues. Germline loops: CDR1 SEHNR, CDR2 FQNEAQ (reference sequence). V dropped 7 bases and J dropped 0 bases, with 8 bases sitting between them. Here the CDR3 DNA reads TGTGCCAGCACCCCAGTCAGCACAGATACGCAGTATTTT. This translates into CASTPVSTDTQYF.

The V call is TRBV7-2, the J call TRBJ2-3; tentatively, D is TRBD1 (6 bases). From germline, CDR1 is SGHTA and CDR2 FQGNSA. CDR3 length: 15 amino acids. With 1 base removed from V and 2 bases from J, the gap between germline ends came to 10 bases. CDR3 sequence reads: CASSLGDTFTDTQYF. The CDR3 nucleotides are TGTGCCAGCAGCTTAGGGGACACATTCACAGATACGCAGTATTTT.

J is TRBJ1-1 and V is TRBV19, with D perhaps TRBD1 (6 bases). The CDR3 length is 15 residues. The V and J ends lost 3 bases and 6 bases respectively, with 17 bases between them. Germline V gene data show CDR1 as LNHDA and CDR2 as SQIVND (reference sequence). CDR3 region: CASSIWARGGSEAFF. For the CDR3, the DNA is TGTGCCAGTAGTATTTGGGCCCGCGGGGGCTCTGAAGCTTTCTTT.

The J gene is TRBJ1-2, the V gene TRBV28; D may be TRBD1 (5 bases). The CDR3 loop spans 18 amino acids. The V gene's germline CDR1 is MDHEN and CDR2 SYDVKM. The V gene lost 2 bases and the J gene lost 0 bases, with 19 bases spanning the gap. CDR3 coding DNA: TGTGCCAGCAGTTTAGACAGCCATCTTATATCCTCTAACTATGGCTACACCTTC. Its protein product is CASSLDSHLISSNYGYTF.

This clonotype came up many times. The chain couples TRBV7-8 to TRBJ2-1, with 10 bases identical to TRBD1. From germline, CDR1 is SGHVS and CDR2 FQNEAQ. The length of the CDR3 is 19 residues. Trimming removed 3 bases from V and 7 bases from J; junction bases left unmatched: 18. The CDR3 sequence: CASSFPRLTGTGDGNEQFF. The CDR3 DNA follows: TGTGCCAGCAGCTTCCCCAGACTTACCGGGACAGGGGATGGTAATGAGCAGTTCTTC.

A few counts support this clonotype. This chain connects TRBV6-1 to TRBJ1-2; no clear D. The V and J ends lost 4 bases and 4 bases respectively, with 10 bases between them. CDR1 and CDR2 from the germline V gene are MNHNS and SASEGT. The CDR3 is 13 amino acids. The DNA of the CDR3 is TGTGCCAGCAGTGGGTCTCGGAGCTATGGCTACACCTTC. This codes for CASSGSRSYGYTF.

The chain links TRBV11-3 to TRBJ1-6, with 7 bases fitting TRBD1. This CDR3 has 13 amino acids. The germline CDR1 and CDR2 sequences are SGHNT and YENEEA. With 8 bases clipped from V and 8 bases from J, the junction kept 6 bases outside the gene matches. The CDR3 is CASETGMDSPLHF. The CDR3 nucleotides read TGTGCCAGCGAGACAGGGATGGATTCACCCCTCCACTTT.

J is TRBJ2-3 and V is TRBV12-3 or TRBV12-4; a weak D match, TRBD1 (6 bases). Trimming left V 7 bases short and J 1 base short, with 18 bases between. The CDR3 spans 16 residues. In DNA form, the CDR3 reads TGTGCCAGCACCTTATTCCACGGACAGCGCACAGATACGCAGTATTTT. The encoded protein is CASTLFHGQRTDTQYF.

The chain is built from TRBV27 and TRBJ1-1; D gene ambiguous. This CDR3 contains 16 residues. Trimming took 3 bases from V and 1 from J, leaving 15 bases between them. CDR1 MNHEY and CDR2 SMNVEV come from the germline V gene (reference sequence). CDR3 sequence (DNA): TGTGCCAGCAGTTTCCTTACGGGGTGGGGGAACACTGAAGCTTTCTTT. Amino acid sequence: CASSFLTGWGNTEAFF.

The genes are TRBV7-2 and TRBJ1-1; the match to TRBD1 covers 10 bases. The CDR3 loop spans 18 amino acids. J lost 2 bases, V lost 2 bases, and 11 bases had no gene match. Germline V gene lookup returns CDR1 SGHTA and CDR2 FQGNSA. Here the CDR3 reads CASSLRAGTGALNTEAFF. The CDR3 nucleotides read TGTGCCAGCAGCTTAAGGGCGGGGACAGGGGCCCTTAACACTGAAGCTTTCTTT. The full variable domain, completed using reference TRBV7-2 and TRBJ1-1, is GAGVSQSPSNKVTEKGKDVELRCDPISGHTALYWYRQSLGQGLEFLIYFQGNSAPDKSGLPSDRFSAERTGGSVSTLTIQRTQQEDSAVYLCASSLRAGTGALNTEAFFGQGTRLTVV.

The chain has TRBV30 and TRBJ1-5; the D gene is possibly TRBD1 (5 bases). The germline V gene has CDR1 GTSNPN and CDR2 SVGIG (reference sequence). The CDR3 loop spans 12 amino acids. With 4 bases removed from V and 5 bases from J, the gap between germline ends came to 9 bases. CDR3 coding DNA: TGTGCCTGGAAAGGGGACGATCAGCCCCAGCATTTT. Encoded protein: CAWKGDDQPQHF.